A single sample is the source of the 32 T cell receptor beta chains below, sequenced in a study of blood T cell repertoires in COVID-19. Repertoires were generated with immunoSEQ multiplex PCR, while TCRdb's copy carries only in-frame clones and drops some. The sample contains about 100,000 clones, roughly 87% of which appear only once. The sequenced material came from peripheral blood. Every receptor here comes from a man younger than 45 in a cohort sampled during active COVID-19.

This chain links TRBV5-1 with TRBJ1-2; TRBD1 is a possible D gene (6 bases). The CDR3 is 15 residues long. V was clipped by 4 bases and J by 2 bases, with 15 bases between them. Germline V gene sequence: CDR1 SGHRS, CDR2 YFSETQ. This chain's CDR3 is CASSPIVGQNYGYTF. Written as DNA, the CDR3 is TGCGCCAGCAGCCCGATAGTTGGACAGAACTATGGCTACACCTTC.

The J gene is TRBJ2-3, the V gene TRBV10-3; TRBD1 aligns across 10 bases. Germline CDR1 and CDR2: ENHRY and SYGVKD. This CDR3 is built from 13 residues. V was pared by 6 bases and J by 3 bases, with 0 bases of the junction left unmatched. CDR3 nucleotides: TGTGCCATCAGGGGACAGGGGACAGATACGCAGTATTTT. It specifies CAIRGQGTDTQYF.

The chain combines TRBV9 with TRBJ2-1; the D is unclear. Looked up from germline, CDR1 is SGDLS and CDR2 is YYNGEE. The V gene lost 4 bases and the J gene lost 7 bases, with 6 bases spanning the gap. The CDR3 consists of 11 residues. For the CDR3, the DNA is TGTGCCAGCAGCCCCGGGAATGAGCAGTTCTTC. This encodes CASSPGNEQFF.

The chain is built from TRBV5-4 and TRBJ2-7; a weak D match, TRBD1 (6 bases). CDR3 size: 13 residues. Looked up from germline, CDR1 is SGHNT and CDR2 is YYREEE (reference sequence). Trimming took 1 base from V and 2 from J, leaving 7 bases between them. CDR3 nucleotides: TGTGCCAGCAGCTTGAAGGGGGCCTACGAGCAGTACTTC. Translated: CASSLKGAYEQYF.

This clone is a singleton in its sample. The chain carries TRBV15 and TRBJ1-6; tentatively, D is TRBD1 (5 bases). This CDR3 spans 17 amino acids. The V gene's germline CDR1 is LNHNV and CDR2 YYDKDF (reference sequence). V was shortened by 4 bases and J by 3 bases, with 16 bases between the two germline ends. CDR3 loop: CATSKPGGTGYNSPLHF. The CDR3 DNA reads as TGTGCCACCAGCAAACCGGGGGGGACGGGCTATAATTCACCCCTCCACTTT.

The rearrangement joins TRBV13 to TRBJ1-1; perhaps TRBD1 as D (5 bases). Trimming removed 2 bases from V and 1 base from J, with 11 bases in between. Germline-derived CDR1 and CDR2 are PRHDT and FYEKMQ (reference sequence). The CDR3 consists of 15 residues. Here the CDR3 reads CASSLRSGQNTEAFF. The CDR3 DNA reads TGTGCCAGCAGCTTACGGTCAGGGCAGAACACTGAAGCTTTCTTT.

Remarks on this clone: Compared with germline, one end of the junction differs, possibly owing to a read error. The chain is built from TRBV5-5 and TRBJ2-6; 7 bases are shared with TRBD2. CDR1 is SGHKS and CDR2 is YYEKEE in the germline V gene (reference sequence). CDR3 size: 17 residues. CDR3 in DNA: TGTGCCCGCAGCTTTACGACCGGGGGGTCTGGGGCCAACGTCCTGACTTTC. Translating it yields CARSFTTGGSGANVLTF. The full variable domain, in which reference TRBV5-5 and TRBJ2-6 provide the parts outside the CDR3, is DAGVTQSPTHLIKTRGQQVTLRCSPISGHKSVSWYQQVLGQGPQFIFQYYEKEERGRGNFPDRFSARQFPNYSSELNVNALLLGDSALYLCARSFTTGGSGANVLTFGAGSRLTVL.

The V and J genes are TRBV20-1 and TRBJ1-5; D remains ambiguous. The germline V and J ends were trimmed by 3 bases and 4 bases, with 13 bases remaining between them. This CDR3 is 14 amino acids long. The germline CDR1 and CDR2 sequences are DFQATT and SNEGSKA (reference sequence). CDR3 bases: TGCAGTGCTAGTTTAATGGGCCGAAATCAGCCCCAGCATTTT. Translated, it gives CSASLMGRNQPQHF.

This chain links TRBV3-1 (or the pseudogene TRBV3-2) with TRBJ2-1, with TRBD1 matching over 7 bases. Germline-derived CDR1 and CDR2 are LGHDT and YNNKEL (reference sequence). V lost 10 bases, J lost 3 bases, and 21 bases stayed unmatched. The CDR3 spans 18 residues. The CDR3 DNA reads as TGTGCCACCGCCGAGCACCTTGATTCGGGACAGATCTACAATGAGCAGTTCTTC. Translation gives CATAEHLDSGQIYNEQFF.

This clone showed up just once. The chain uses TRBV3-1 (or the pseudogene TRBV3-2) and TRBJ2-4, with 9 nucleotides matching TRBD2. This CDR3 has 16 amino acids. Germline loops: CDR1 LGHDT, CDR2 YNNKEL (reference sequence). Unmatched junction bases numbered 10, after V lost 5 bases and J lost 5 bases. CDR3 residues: CASSASSGVGQNIQYF. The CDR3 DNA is TGTGCCAGCAGCGCTTCTAGCGGGGTCGGGCAAAACATTCAGTACTTC.

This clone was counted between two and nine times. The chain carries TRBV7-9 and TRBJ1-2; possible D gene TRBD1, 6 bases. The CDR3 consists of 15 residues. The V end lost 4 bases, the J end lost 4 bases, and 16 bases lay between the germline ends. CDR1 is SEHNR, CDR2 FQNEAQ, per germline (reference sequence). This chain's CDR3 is CASSSDSAYSYGYTF. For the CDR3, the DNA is TGTGCCAGCAGCTCGGACAGTGCCTACTCCTATGGCTACACCTTC.

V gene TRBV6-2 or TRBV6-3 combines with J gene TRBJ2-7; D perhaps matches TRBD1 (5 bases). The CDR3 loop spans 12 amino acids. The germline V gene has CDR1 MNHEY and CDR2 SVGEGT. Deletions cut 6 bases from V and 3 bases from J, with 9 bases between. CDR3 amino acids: CASSLQGYEQYF. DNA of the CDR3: TGTGCCAGCAGCCTCCAGGGCTACGAGCAGTACTTC.

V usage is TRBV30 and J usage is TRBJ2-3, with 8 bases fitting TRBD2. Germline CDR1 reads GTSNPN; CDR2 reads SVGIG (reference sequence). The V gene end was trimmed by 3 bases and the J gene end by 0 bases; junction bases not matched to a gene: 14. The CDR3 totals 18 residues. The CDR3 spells CAWSRKRGTQTSTDTQYF. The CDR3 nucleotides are TGTGCCTGGAGCCGGAAGCGGGGGACCCAAACTAGCACAGATACGCAGTATTTT.

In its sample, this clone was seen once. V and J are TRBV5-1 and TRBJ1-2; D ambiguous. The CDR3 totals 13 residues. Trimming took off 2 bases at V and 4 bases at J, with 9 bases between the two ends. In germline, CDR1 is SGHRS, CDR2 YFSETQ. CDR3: CASSLSGSYGYTF. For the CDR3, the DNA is TGCGCCAGCAGCTTAAGCGGATCCTATGGCTACACCTTC.

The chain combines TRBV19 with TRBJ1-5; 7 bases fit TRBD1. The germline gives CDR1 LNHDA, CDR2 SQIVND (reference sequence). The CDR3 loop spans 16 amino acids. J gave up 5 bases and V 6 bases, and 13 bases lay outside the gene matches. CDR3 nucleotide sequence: TGTGCCAGTAGGAAACGCCCGGGACAGATTTATCAGCCCCAGCATTTT. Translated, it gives CASRKRPGQIYQPQHF.

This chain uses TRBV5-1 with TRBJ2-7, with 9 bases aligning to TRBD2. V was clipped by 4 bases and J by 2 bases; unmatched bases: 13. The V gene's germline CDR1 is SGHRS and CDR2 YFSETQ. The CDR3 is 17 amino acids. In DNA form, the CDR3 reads TGCGCCAGCAGCAGGGACCTACGAGCGGGGGGAACCTACGAGCAGTACTTC. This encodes CASSRDLRAGGTYEQYF.

The CDR3 here is CASSLDRVEYGYTF. The CDR3 coding sequence is TGTGCCAGCAGCCTCGACAGGGTGGAGTATGGCTACACCTTC. The rearrangement joins TRBV5-6 to TRBJ1-2; 7 nucleotides line up with TRBD1. The germline gives CDR1 SGHDT, CDR2 YYEEEE. The CDR3 contains 14 residues. Losses at the gene ends were 4 bases for V and 5 bases for J; bases not matched to a gene: 8.

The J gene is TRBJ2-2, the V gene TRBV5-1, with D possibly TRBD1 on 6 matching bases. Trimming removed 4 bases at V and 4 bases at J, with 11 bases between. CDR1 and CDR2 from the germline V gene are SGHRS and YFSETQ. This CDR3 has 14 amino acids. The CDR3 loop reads CASSQRQATGELFF. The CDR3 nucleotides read TGCGCCAGCAGCCAACGACAGGCCACCGGGGAGCTGTTTTTT.

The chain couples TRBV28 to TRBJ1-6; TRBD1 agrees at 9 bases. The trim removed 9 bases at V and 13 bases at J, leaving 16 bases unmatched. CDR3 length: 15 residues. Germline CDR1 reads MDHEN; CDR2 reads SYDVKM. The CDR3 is CASQLQGAVPSPLHF. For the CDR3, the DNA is TGTGCCAGTCAATTACAGGGGGCGGTTCCTTCTCCCCTCCACTTT.

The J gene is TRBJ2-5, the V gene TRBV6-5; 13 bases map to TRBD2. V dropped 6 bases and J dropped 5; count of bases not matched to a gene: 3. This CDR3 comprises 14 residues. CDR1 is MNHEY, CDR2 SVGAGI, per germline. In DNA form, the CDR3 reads TGTGCCAGCAGACTAGCGGGGGGGCAGGAGACCCAGTACTTC. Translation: CASRLAGGQETQYF.

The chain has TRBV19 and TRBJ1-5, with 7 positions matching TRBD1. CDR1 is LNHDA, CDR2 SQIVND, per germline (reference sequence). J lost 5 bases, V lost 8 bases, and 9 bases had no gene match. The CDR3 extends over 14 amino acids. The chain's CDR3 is CASQHRGSDQPQHF. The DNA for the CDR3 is TGTGCCAGTCAACACAGGGGATCGGATCAGCCCCAGCATTTT.

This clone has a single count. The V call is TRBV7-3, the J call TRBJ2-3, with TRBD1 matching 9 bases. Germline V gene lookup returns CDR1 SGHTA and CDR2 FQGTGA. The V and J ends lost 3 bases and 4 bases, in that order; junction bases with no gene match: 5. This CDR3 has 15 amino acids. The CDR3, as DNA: TGTGCCAGCAGCTTCCGGGACAGGGTTTCAGATACGCAGTATTTT. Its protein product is CASSFRDRVSDTQYF.

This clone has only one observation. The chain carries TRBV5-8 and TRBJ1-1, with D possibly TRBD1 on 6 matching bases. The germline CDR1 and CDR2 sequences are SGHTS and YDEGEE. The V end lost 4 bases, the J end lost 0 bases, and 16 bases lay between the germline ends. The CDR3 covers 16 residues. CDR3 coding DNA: TGTGCCAGCAGCCCCCGACAGGTCCTATTGAACACTGAAGCTTTCTTT. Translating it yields CASSPRQVLLNTEAFF.

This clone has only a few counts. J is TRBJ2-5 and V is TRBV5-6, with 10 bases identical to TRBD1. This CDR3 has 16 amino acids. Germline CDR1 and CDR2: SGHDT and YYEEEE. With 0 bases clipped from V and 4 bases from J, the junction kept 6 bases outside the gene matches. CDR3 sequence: CASSLGPTGGGETQYF. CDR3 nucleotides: TGTGCCAGCAGCTTGGGTCCGACAGGGGGCGGAGAGACCCAGTACTTC.

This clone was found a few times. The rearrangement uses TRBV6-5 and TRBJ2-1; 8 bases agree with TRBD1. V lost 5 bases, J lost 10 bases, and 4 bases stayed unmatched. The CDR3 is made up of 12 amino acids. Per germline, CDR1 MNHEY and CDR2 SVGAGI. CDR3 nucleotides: TGTGCCAGCAGTAATACAGGGGGAGAGCAGTTCTTC. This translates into CASSNTGGEQFF.

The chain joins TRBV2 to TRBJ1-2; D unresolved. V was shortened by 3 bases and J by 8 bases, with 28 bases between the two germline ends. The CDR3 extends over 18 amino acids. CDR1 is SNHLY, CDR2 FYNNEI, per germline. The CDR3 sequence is CASSDFAFFQAAYRGYTF. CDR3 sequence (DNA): TGTGCCAGCAGTGATTTTGCCTTCTTTCAGGCAGCCTACAGAGGCTACACCTTC.

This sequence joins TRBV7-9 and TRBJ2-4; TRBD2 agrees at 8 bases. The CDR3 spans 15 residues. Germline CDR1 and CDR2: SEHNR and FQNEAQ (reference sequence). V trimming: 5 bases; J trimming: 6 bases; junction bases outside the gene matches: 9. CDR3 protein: CASSRGLDGVNIQYF. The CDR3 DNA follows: TGTGCCAGCAGCCGGGGACTAGACGGGGTAAACATTCAGTACTTC.

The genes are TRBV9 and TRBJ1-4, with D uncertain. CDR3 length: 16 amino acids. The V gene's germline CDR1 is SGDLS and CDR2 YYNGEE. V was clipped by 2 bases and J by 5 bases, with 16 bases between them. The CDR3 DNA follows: TGTGCCAGCAGCGTCAGCCCCGGAGGAGGGAATGAAAAACTGTTTTTT. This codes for CASSVSPGGGNEKLFF.

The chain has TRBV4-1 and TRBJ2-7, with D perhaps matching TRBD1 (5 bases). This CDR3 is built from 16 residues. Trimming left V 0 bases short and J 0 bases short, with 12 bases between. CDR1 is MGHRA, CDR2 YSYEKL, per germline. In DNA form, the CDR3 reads TGCGCCAGCAGCCAAGATTCATGGGGCAGCTCCTACGAGCAGTACTTC. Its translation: CASSQDSWGSSYEQYF.

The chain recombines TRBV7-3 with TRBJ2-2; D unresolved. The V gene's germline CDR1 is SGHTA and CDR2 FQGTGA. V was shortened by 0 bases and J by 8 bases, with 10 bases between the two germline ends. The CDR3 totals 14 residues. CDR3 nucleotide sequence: TGTGCCAGCAGCTTAACTAGTCTTACGGGGGAGCTGTTTTTT. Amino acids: CASSLTSLTGELFF.

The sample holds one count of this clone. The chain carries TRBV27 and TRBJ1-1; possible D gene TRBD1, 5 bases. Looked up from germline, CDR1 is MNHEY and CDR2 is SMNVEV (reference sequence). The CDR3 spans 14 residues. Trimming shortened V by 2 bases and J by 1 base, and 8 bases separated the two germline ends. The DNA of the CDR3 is TGTGCCAGCAGTTTAAGGGGTCCGAACACTGAAGCTTTCTTT. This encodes CASSLRGPNTEAFF.

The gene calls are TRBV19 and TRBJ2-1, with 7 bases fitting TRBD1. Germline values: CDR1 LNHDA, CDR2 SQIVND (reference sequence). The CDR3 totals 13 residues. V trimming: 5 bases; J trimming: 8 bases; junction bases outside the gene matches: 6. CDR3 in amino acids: CASSGPDRDEQFF. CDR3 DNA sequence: TGTGCCAGTAGTGGGCCCGACAGGGATGAGCAGTTCTTC.